The 26 T cell receptor beta chains presented below share a single source sample, sequenced in a study of T-cell memory formation after mild COVID-19. TCRdb fed the 5' RACE reads into MiXCR, producing one record per CDR3 protein. This repertoire shows roughly 140,000 distinct CDR3 sequences, 11% to 15% found once; its top ten account for about 30%. The sequenced sample was PBMCs or a T cell subset sorted from them (not recorded which). The origin of the receptors is an adult woman who had mild COVID-19 (a few samples of this study predate the infection). Cell type and time point are not known.

This clonotype was counted between two and nine times. The gene calls are TRBV11-2 and TRBJ1-1; D not certain. Between the trimmed V and J ends, which lost 3 bases and 2 bases, there was a span of 13 bases. The CDR3 is 15 amino acids. Per germline, CDR1 SGHAT and CDR2 FQNNGV. CDR3 DNA: TGTGCCAGCAGCTTCCTGGTGGTTGCCAACACTGAAGCTTTCTTT. Its translation is CASSFLVVANTEAFF.

This clonotype has just a few counts. J is TRBJ2-7 and V is TRBV12-3 or TRBV12-4; D ambiguous. The CDR3 consists of 13 residues. V gave up 5 bases and J gave up 1 base, with 9 bases separating them. In DNA form, the CDR3 reads TGTGCCAGCAGTACAACTGGGTCCTACGAGCAGTACTTC. Amino acids: CASSTTGSYEQYF.

The chain employs TRBV20-1 and TRBJ2-1; D gene uncertain. CDR1 DFQATT and CDR2 SNEGSKA come from the germline V gene (reference sequence). There are 13 residues in the CDR3. Trimming removed 5 bases at V and 2 bases at J, with 10 bases between. CDR3 DNA sequence: TGCAGTGCTCTCCCCAGGACCTACAATGAGCAGTTCTTC. Residues: CSALPRTYNEQFF.

This chain connects TRBV7-9 to TRBJ1-2; D possibly corresponds to TRBD1 (5 bases). Germline lookup yields CDR1 SEHNR and CDR2 FQNEAQ (reference sequence). CDR3 size: 12 residues. V was shortened by 5 bases and J by 4 bases, with 8 bases between the two germline ends. This CDR3 reads CASSDSTYGYTF. The DNA of the CDR3 is TGTGCCAGCAGCGACAGCACCTATGGCTACACCTTC.

The chain uses TRBV2 and TRBJ2-7, with TRBD1 matching 9 bases. CDR1 is SNHLY and CDR2 is FYNNEI in the germline V gene. This CDR3 spans 16 amino acids. The V segment lost 8 bases and the J segment 1 base; nucleotides outside the gene matches: 12. The CDR3 protein is CASGSTRTGVSYEQYF. The CDR3 nucleotides are TGTGCCAGCGGATCCACCAGGACAGGGGTATCCTACGAGCAGTACTTC.

This clonotype turned up a few times. V usage is TRBV3-1 and J usage is TRBJ2-1; 8 bases map to TRBD1. Germline loops: CDR1 LGHDT, CDR2 YNNKEL (reference sequence). Trimming removed 2 bases from V and 4 bases from J; junction bases left unmatched: 4. This CDR3 is 15 amino acids long. Here the CDR3 DNA reads TGTGCCAGCAGCCAACCGGGACAGGAGTACAATGAGCAGTTCTTC. Translated, it gives CASSQPGQEYNEQFF.

This clonotype was seen only a few times. The gene calls are TRBV6-6 and TRBJ1-6; no clear D gene. This CDR3 has 14 residues. The V gene lost 5 bases and the J gene lost 7 bases, with 12 bases spanning the gap. Germline V CDR1 and CDR2: MNHNY, SVGAGI (reference sequence). In DNA, the CDR3 is TGTGCCAGCAGTCTGGAGGGCTACAATTCACCCCTCCACTTT. Its protein product is CASSLEGYNSPLHF.

This clonotype was seen repeatedly, ten times or more. The V gene is TRBV19, the J gene TRBJ2-7; D remains unclear. The germline V gene has CDR1 LNHDA and CDR2 SQIVND (reference sequence). V shed 5 bases and J shed 3 bases, with 14 bases lying between them. The CDR3 covers 14 residues. The DNA for the CDR3 is TGTGCCAGTAGTCCCACCCCCGACAACTACGAGCAGTACTTC. Translation: CASSPTPDNYEQYF.

The rearrangement uses TRBV6-2 or TRBV6-3 and TRBJ1-5, with D unresolved. V was pared by 2 bases and J by 3 bases, with 11 bases between. The CDR3 is made up of 15 amino acids. Per the germline V gene, CDR1 is MNHEY and CDR2 is SVGEGT. The CDR3 region is CASSYRGLYNQPQHF. The CDR3, as DNA: TGTGCCAGCAGTTACAGAGGACTCTACAATCAGCCCCAGCATTTT.

V is TRBV29-1 and J is TRBJ2-7, with D perhaps TRBD1 (6 bases). The ends were cut back, 4 bases at V and 4 bases at J, with 11 bases in the middle. The CDR3 contains 12 residues. CDR1 is SQVTM, CDR2 ANQGSEA, per germline. The CDR3 reads CSVAGVGYEQYF. The CDR3 DNA reads as TGCAGCGTTGCAGGGGTCGGTTACGAGCAGTACTTC.

This chain connects TRBV7-9 to TRBJ2-1; D uncertain. CDR1 and CDR2 from the germline V gene are SEHNR and FQNEAQ (reference sequence). Between the trimmed V and J ends, which lost 2 bases and 7 bases, there was a span of 6 bases. This CDR3 has 12 residues. The CDR3 protein is CASSLMRNEQFF. CDR3 sequence (DNA): TGTGCCAGCAGCTTAATGAGGAATGAGCAGTTCTTC.

The genes are TRBV4-1 and TRBJ2-1, with D possibly called TRBD1 or TRBD2 (6 bases each). With 4 bases removed from V and 1 base from J, the gap between germline ends came to 14 bases. This CDR3 comprises 16 residues. The germline CDR1 and CDR2 sequences are MGHRA and YSYEKL. The CDR3 protein is CASSLLQGGSYNEQFF. The CDR3, as DNA: TGCGCCAGCAGCCTTCTACAGGGAGGATCCTACAATGAGCAGTTCTTC.

This clonotype appeared a few times. J is TRBJ2-5 and V is TRBV29-1, with 7 bases identical to TRBD2. There are 13 residues in the CDR3. Germline V lookup: CDR1 SQVTM, CDR2 ANQGSEA. J was trimmed by 1 base and V by 6 bases; bases with no gene match: 5. Here the CDR3 reads CSVAREAQETQYF. The CDR3 bases are TGCAGCGTGGCTCGGGAGGCCCAAGAGACCCAGTACTTC.

This clonotype was observed once. The rearrangement joins TRBV5-1 to TRBJ2-1, with 12 bases identical to TRBD2. This CDR3 is 16 amino acids long. V gave up 2 bases and J gave up 8 bases; unmatched junction bases: 8. Germline-derived CDR1 and CDR2 are SGHRS and YFSETQ. DNA for the CDR3: TGCGCCAGCAGCTTATTGCGGACTAGCGGGGACCATGAGCAGTTCTTC. This gives the protein CASSLLRTSGDHEQFF.

This clonotype was seen repeatedly, ten times or more. The rearrangement joins TRBV4-1 to TRBJ2-3; a weak D match, TRBD2 (6 bases). The length of the CDR3 is 15 residues. The V gene's germline CDR1 is MGHRA and CDR2 YSYEKL. V was cut by 0 bases and J by 3 bases, with 10 bases left in between. The DNA for the CDR3 is TGCGCCAGCAGCCAAGAGGTGGGGAGGACAGATACGCAGTATTTT. Its protein is CASSQEVGRTDTQYF.

The J gene is TRBJ2-5, the V gene TRBV20-1; D gene uncertain. Trimming shortened V by 1 base and J by 2 bases, and 8 bases separated the two germline ends. This CDR3 contains 13 residues. In germline, CDR1 is DFQATT, CDR2 SNEGSKA (reference sequence). CDR3 loop: CSARVVIQETQYF. CDR3 DNA sequence: TGCAGTGCTAGAGTGGTCATTCAAGAGACCCAGTACTTC.

This sequence joins TRBV9 and TRBJ2-3; D might be TRBD1 or TRBD2, each matching 5 bases. Germline CDR1 reads SGDLS; CDR2 reads YYNGEE. Trimming removed 0 bases from V and 3 bases from J, with 20 bases in between. CDR3 length equals 18 residues. The CDR3 DNA sequence: TGTGCCAGCAGCGTAGCTGGGGGAGCGTGGGAGAGTACAGATACGCAGTATTTT. It codes for CASSVAGGAWESTDTQYF.

The chain carries TRBV7-2 and TRBJ2-3, with a weak D call TRBD2 (6 bases). Trimming pared 1 base from V and 1 base from J, leaving 12 bases between. The CDR3 runs to 16 residues. Per germline, CDR1 SGHTA and CDR2 FQGNSA. CDR3 sequence (DNA): TGTGCCAGCAGCTTAGAAGAGTGGAGGGGCACAGATACGCAGTATTTT. This codes for CASSLEEWRGTDTQYF. Filled out from reference TRBV7-2 and TRBJ2-3, the complete variable domain reads GAGVSQSPSNKVTEKGKDVELRCDPISGHTALYWYRQSLGQGLEFLIYFQGNSAPDKSGLPSDRFSAERTGGSVSTLTIQRTQQEDSAVYLCASSLEEWRGTDTQYFGPGTRLTVL.

This sequence joins TRBV27 and TRBJ2-7; the match to TRBD1 covers 9 bases. The CDR3 is 12 residues long. The germline V gene encodes CDR1 MNHEY and CDR2 SMNVEV (reference sequence). The ends lost 3 bases at V and 9 bases at J; junction bases unmatched: 3. DNA for the CDR3: TGTGCCAGCAGTTTGGGGACAGGGTGGCAGTACTTC. Translating gives CASSLGTGWQYF.

This clonotype turned up a few times. J is TRBJ1-5 and V is TRBV7-8; tentatively, D is TRBD1 (5 bases). Looked up from germline, CDR1 is SGHVS and CDR2 is FQNEAQ. The V gene lost 5 bases and the J gene lost 6 bases, with 17 bases spanning the gap. The CDR3 is 15 residues long. In DNA form, the CDR3 reads TGTGCCAGCAGCCCTGGGGCAGCCCCTAGTCAGCCCCAGCATTTT. It encodes CASSPGAAPSQPQHF. Based on the CDR3 plus reference TRBV7-8 and TRBJ1-5, the full variable domain is GAGVSQSPRYKVAKRGQDVALRCDPISGHVSLFWYQQALGQGPEFLTYFQNEAQLDKSGLPSDRFFAERPEGSVSTLKIQRTQQEDSAVYLCASSPGAAPSQPQHFGDGTRLSIL.

This chain connects TRBV19 to TRBJ1-1; 8 bases match TRBD1. Germline CDR1 is LNHDA and CDR2 is SQIVND (reference sequence). The CDR3 covers 17 residues. Trimming took 6 bases from V and 0 from J; bases not matched to a gene: 12. The CDR3 loop reads CASRPGGRSLMNTEAFF. The CDR3 nucleotides read TGTGCCAGTAGGCCAGGGGGCCGGTCCCTGATGAACACTGAAGCTTTCTTT.

The chain combines TRBV7-9 with TRBJ2-7; the D is unclear. V shed 4 bases and J shed 2 bases, with 12 bases lying between them. This CDR3 has 14 amino acids. Germline CDR1 is SEHNR and CDR2 is FQNEAQ (reference sequence). As DNA, the CDR3 is TGTGCCAGCAGCTCCCCTTTCATAACCTACGAGCAGTACTTC. It yields the protein CASSSPFITYEQYF.

The V call is TRBV20-1, the J call TRBJ2-7; 10 bases match TRBD2. The J segment lost 2 bases and the V segment lost 5 bases, leaving 9 bases of the junction unmatched. Germline CDR1 reads DFQATT; CDR2 reads SNEGSKA (reference sequence). The CDR3 totals 15 residues. The CDR3 region is CSALGGTSDPYEQYF. DNA of the CDR3: TGCAGTGCTCTAGGCGGGACTAGCGATCCCTACGAGCAGTACTTC.

This clonotype was seen many times. J is TRBJ2-1 and V is TRBV2; 9 bases agree with TRBD1. CDR3 length: 15 amino acids. The junction had 10 bases not matched to a gene; V was cut back by 5 bases and J by 8 bases. Per the germline V gene, CDR1 is SNHLY and CDR2 is FYNNEI. The CDR3 loop is CASSRGQGGYDEQFF. For the CDR3, the DNA is TGTGCCAGCAGTCGGGGACAGGGAGGGTACGATGAGCAGTTCTTC. Drawing the rest from reference TRBV2 and TRBJ2-1, the complete variable domain is EPEVTQTPSHQVTQMGQEVILRCVPISNHLYFYWYRQILGQKVEFLVSFYNNEISEKSEIFDDQFSVERPDGSNFTLKIRSTKLEDSAMYFCASSRGQGGYDEQFFGPGTRLTVL.

This clonotype has only a few counts. V and J are TRBV20-1 and TRBJ1-5; a weak D match, TRBD1 (5 bases). Trimming took 0 bases from V and 6 from J, leaving 18 bases between them. CDR3 size: 16 residues. From germline, CDR1 is DFQATT and CDR2 SNEGSKA (reference sequence). CDR3 sequence: CSARDPDIPLSQPQHF. DNA of the CDR3: TGCAGTGCTAGAGATCCGGACATCCCCCTCAGTCAGCCCCAGCATTTT.

This clonotype turned up a few times. The V gene is TRBV7-9, the J gene TRBJ1-1, with a tentative D call TRBD1 (6 bases). This CDR3 contains 14 residues. Looked up from germline, CDR1 is SEHNR and CDR2 is FQNEAQ (reference sequence). The V and J ends lost 4 bases and 3 bases respectively, with 12 bases between them. The CDR3 sequence is CASSSAGADTEAFF. The CDR3 coding sequence is TGTGCCAGCAGCTCCGCGGGGGCTGACACTGAAGCTTTCTTT.